This T cell receptor beta chain was documented in a study of CD8 T cells in Susac syndrome. The length of the CDR3 is 15 residues. The germline V gene has CDR1 SNHLY and CDR2 FYNNEI. The V gene end was trimmed by 2 bases and the J gene end by 1 base; junction bases not matched to a gene: 3. The RNA, about 0.45 to 1 ug, was put through reverse transcription using random hexamers. TCRdb re-derived calls from the immunoSEQ multiplex PCR reads in MiXCR, one entry per CDR3 protein. The sample has over 300,000 distinct CDR3 sequences, roughly 94% seen once. The TCR originated in a human donor with multiple sclerosis. Sequenced material: CD4+ T cells from PBMCs. The V gene is TRBV2, the J gene TRBJ2-7; TRBD1 matches 9 bases. The CDR3 loop reads CASSEKGTGSYEQYF. The CDR3 nucleotides are TGTGCCAGCAGTGAAAAAGGGACAGGGTCCTACGAGCAGTACTTC.